The entry that follows covers one T cell receptor (beta chain) sequence. Its antigen is undetermined. TCRdb reprocessed the 5' RACE reads; each CDR3 protein has one entry and no DNA is given. The sample's table shows about 300,000 distinct CDR3 sequences. These data are taken from a study of monozygotic twins with inflammatory bowel disease. Findings and limits, study-wide: Whether twins were concordant or discordant made no difference to repertoire similarity, possibly from limited power. IBD patients carried less diverse TCRbeta repertoires (inverse Simpson) than healthy co-twins. Healthy twins showed more clonotype sharing with others than IBD patients, especially patients with disease activity.

Input material: blood. This TCR was sampled from a human donor with ulcerative colitis or Crohn's disease, or a healthy co-twin of an affected twin (not recorded which).

Here the CDR3 reads CASSERQITQETQYF. The chain has TRBV2 and TRBJ2-5. Germline loops: CDR1 SNHLY, CDR2 FYNNEI. This CDR3 is built from 15 residues.